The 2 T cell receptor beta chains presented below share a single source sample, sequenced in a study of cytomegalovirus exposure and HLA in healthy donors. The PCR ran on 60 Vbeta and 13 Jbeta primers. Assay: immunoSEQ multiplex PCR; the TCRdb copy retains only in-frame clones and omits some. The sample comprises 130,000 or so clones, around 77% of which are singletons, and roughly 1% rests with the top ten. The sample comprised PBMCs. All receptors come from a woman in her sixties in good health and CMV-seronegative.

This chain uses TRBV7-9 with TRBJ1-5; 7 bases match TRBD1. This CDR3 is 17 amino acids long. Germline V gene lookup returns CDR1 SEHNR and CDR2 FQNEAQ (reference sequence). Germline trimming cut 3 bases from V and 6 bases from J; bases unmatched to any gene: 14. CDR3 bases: TGTGCCAGCAGCTTGGAATACAGACAGGGATCGGGTCAGCCCCAGCATTTT. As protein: CASSLEYRQGSGQPQHF. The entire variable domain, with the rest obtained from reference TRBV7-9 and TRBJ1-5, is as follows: DTGVSQNPRHKITKRGQNVTFRCDPISEHNRLYWYRQTLGQGPEFLTYFQNEAQLEKSRLLSDRFSAERPKGSFSTLEIQRTEQGDSAMYLCASSLEYRQGSGQPQHFGDGTRLSIL.

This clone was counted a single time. The CDR3 spells CASSRTSDSMIRFF. CDR3 in DNA: TGTGCCAGCAGCCGGACTAGCGATTCAATGATTCGGTTCTTC. V is TRBV5-4 and J is TRBJ2-1, with 9 bases fitting TRBD2. The CDR3 totals 14 residues. J was trimmed by 15 bases and V by 4 bases; bases with no gene match: 14. CDR1 SGHNT and CDR2 YYREEE come from the germline V gene (reference sequence).